The clone carrying this T cell receptor beta chain has just a few counts. TCRdb re-called the PCR reads through MiXCR, storing one row per CDR3 protein. The repertoire holds over 10,000 distinct CDR3 sequences, with under 75% as singletons. The sample belongs to a study of CD4 and CD8 cells across lung adenocarcinoma regions. Donors had localized lung adenocarcinoma, a non-small cell lung cancer. Trimming stripped 5 bases from V and 6 bases from J, with 13 bases between. Germline CDR1 SGHVS, CDR2 FQNEAQ. This CDR3 comprises 13 residues. This sequence was found in a female donor with lung adenocarcinoma. The CD4 and CD8 labels of this study may be unreliable. The sequenced sample was CD8+ T cells from the margin of a lung tumor. The V gene is TRBV7-8, the J gene TRBJ1-2, with no clear D. The CDR3 reads CASSRRAGNGYTF. The DNA of the CDR3 is TGTGCCAGCAGCCGAAGGGCAGGTAATGGCTACACCTTC.